Below are 10 T cell receptor beta chains sequenced from a single sample in a study of blood T cell repertoires in COVID-19. Only in-frame clones appear in the TCRdb table, and some are missing; sequencing was by immunoSEQ multiplex PCR. The table records about 13,000 clones, approximately 86% of them present only once. Sequencing was carried out using peripheral blood. The receptor set was obtained from a man at least 80 years old with acute or convalescent COVID-19.

The J gene is TRBJ2-3, the V gene TRBV18; 10 nucleotides align to TRBD2. Looked up from germline, CDR1 is KGHSH and CDR2 is LQKENI. CDR3 length equals 16 residues. The V and J ends lost 4 bases and 2 bases, in that order; junction bases with no gene match: 6. CDR3 amino acids: CASSHRGLADTDTQYF. The CDR3 bases are TGTGCCAGCTCACACAGAGGACTAGCGGACACAGATACGCAGTATTTT.

The rearrangement joins TRBV5-5 to TRBJ2-7; TRBD1 matches at 8 bases. The germline CDR1 and CDR2 sequences are SGHKS and YYEKEE (reference sequence). This CDR3 region has 16 residues. V was pared by 3 bases and J by 6 bases, with 14 bases of the junction left unmatched. CDR3: CASSSTQPGTGREQYF. In DNA, the CDR3 is TGTGCCAGCAGCTCGACACAACCCGGGACAGGACGCGAGCAGTACTTC.

This rearrangement joins TRBV18 to TRBJ2-5; D unclear. CDR1 and CDR2 from the germline V gene are KGHSH and LQKENI. V lost 2 bases to trimming and J lost 5 bases, with 12 bases between them. CDR3 size: 14 residues. CDR3 coding DNA: TGTGCCAGCTCACCAAAGCCCAGAGGCGAGACCCAGTACTTC. Its translation is CASSPKPRGETQYF.

The rearrangement joins TRBV5-1 to TRBJ2-7; 7 bases map to TRBD1. Losses at the gene ends were 4 bases for V and 3 bases for J; bases not matched to a gene: 10. Germline CDR1 SGHRS, CDR2 YFSETQ. The length of the CDR3 is 15 residues. CDR3 sequence (DNA): TGCGCCAGCAGCGAACGACAGGGTAGCGTCTACGAGCAGTACTTC. Protein product: CASSERQGSVYEQYF.

The rearrangement uses TRBV21-1 and TRBJ1-3; the table's TRBD1 call for D was not verified on the DNA. TRBV21-1 is tagged as a pseudogene. This CDR3 comprises 14 residues. Here the CDR3 reads CASDKTGTGNTIYF. CDR3 nucleotide sequence: TGTGCCAGCGATAAGACAGGGACTGGAAACACCATATATTTT.

The gene calls are TRBV10-1 and TRBJ2-2; possible D gene TRBD2, 6 bases. This CDR3 has 15 residues. Trimming left V 6 bases short and J 0 bases short, with 11 bases between. CDR1 and CDR2 (germline): WNHNN, SYGVQD (reference sequence). The CDR3 sequence is CASSPGLTNTGELFF. The CDR3 nucleotides are TGCGCCAGCAGCCCGGGACTTACGAACACCGGGGAGCTGTTTTTT.

The CDR3 nucleotides are TGTGCCAGCAGTGGTGGCCACAACACAGATACGCAGTATTTT. It is translated as CASSGGHNTDTQYF. J is TRBJ2-3 and V is TRBV6-4; D gene unclear. The CDR3 sequence is 14 residues long. V dropped 4 bases and J dropped 2 bases, with 10 bases sitting between them. Germline V gene lookup returns CDR1 MRHNA and CDR2 SNTAGT.

This chain connects TRBV12-3 or TRBV12-4 to TRBJ2-1; D unclear. The CDR3 contains 11 residues. Trimming took off 6 bases at V and 12 bases at J, with 12 bases between the two ends. The CDR3: CASSFNLRQFF. DNA for the CDR3: TGTGCCAGCAGCTTCAACTTAAGGCAGTTCTTC.

This chain links TRBV6-5 with TRBJ2-1; TRBD1 might be the D (6 bases). This CDR3 is built from 15 residues. Germline CDR1 and CDR2: MNHEY and SVGAGI. Trimming left V 2 bases short and J 10 bases short, with 18 bases between. The CDR3 nucleotides are TGTGCCAGCAGTTACCCTCCCCCAGGGGAAAGGGAGCAGTTCTTC. Its translation is CASSYPPPGEREQFF.

V is TRBV19 and J is TRBJ1-3, with D perhaps matching TRBD1 (6 bases). The V gene lost 0 bases and the J gene lost 2 bases, with 14 bases spanning the gap. The V gene's germline CDR1 is LNHDA and CDR2 SQIVND (reference sequence). The CDR3 extends over 17 amino acids. This CDR3 is CASSIDLIRGAGNTIYF. CDR3 nucleotides: TGTGCCAGTAGTATAGACCTAATCAGGGGAGCTGGAAACACCATATATTTT.